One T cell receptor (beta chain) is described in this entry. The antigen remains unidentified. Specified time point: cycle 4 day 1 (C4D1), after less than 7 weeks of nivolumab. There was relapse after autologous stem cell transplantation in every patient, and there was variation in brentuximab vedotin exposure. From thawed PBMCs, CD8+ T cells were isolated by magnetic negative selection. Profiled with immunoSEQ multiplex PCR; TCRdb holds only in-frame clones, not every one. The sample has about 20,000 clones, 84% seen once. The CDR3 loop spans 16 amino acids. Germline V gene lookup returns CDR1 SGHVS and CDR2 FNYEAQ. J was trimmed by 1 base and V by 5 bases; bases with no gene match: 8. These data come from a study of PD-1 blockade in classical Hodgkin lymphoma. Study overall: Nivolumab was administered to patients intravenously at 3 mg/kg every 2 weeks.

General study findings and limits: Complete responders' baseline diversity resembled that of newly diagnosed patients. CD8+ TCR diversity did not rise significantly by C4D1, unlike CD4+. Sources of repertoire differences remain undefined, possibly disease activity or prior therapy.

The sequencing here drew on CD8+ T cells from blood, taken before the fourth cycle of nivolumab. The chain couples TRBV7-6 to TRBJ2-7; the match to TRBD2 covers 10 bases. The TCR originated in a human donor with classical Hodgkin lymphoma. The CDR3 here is CASSMPSGGPSYEQYF. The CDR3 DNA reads TGTGCCAGCAGCATGCCTAGCGGGGGACCGTCCTACGAGCAGTACTTC.